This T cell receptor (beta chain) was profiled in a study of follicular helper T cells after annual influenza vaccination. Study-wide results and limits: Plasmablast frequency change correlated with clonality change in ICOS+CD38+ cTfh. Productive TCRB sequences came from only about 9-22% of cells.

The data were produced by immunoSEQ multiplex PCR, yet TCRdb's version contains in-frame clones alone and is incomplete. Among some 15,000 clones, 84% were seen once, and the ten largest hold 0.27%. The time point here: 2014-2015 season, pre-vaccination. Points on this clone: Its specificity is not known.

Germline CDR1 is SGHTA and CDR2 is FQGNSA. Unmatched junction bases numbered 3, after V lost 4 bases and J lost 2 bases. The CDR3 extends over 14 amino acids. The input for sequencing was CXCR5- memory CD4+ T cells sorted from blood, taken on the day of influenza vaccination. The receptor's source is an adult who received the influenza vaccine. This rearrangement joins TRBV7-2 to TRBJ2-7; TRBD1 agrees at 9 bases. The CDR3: CASSSGTGPYEQYF. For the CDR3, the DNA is TGTGCCAGCAGCTCCGGGACAGGGCCCTACGAGCAGTACTTC.